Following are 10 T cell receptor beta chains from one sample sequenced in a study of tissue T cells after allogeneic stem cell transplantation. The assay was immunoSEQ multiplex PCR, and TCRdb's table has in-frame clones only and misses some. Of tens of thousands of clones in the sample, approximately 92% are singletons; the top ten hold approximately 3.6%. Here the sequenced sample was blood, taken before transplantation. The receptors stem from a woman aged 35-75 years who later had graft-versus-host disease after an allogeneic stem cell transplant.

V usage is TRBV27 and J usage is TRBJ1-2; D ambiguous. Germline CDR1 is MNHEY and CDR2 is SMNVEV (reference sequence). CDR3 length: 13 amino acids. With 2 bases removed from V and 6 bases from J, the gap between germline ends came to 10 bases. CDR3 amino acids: CASSLDGLDGYTF. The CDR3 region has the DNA TGTGCCAGCAGTTTAGACGGTTTAGATGGCTACACCTTC.

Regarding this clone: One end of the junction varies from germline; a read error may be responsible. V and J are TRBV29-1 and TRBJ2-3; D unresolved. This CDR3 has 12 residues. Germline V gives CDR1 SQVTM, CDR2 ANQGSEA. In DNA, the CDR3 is TGCAGCGTCGAAGTTGGTCCAGATACGCAGTATTTT. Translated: CSVEVGPDTQYF.

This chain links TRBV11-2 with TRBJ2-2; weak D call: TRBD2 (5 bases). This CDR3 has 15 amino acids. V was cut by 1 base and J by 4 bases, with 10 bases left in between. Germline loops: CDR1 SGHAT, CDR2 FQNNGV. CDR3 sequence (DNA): TGTGCCAGCAGCTTAGTGAGGGCCCCCACCGGGGAGCTGTTTTTT. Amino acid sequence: CASSLVRAPTGELFF.

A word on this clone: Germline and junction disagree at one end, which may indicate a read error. The CDR3 sequence is CSVEISYTETFF. The CDR3 DNA is TGCAGCGTTGAAATTTCCTACACTGAAACTTTCTTT. The gene calls are TRBV29-1 and TRBJ1-1; unclear D gene. The germline CDR1 and CDR2 sequences are SQVTM and ANQGSEA. CDR3 size: 12 residues.

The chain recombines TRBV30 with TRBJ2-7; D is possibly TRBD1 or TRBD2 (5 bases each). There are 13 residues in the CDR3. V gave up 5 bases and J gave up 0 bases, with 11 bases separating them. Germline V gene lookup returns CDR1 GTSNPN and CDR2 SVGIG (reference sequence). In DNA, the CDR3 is TGTGCCTGGGATAAGGGGAGCTCCTACGAGCAGTACTTC. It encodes CAWDKGSSYEQYF.

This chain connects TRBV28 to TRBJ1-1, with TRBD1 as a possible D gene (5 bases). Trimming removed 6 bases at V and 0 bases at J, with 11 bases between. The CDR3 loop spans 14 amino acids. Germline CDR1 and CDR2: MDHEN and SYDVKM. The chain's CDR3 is CASRTGTVNTEAFF. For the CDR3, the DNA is TGTGCCAGCAGAACCGGGACGGTGAACACTGAAGCTTTCTTT.

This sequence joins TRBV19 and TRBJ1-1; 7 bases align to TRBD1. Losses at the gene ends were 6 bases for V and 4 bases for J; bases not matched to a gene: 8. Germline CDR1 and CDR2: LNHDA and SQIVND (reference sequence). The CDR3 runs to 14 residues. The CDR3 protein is CASSSDRRSTEAFF. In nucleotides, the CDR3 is TGTGCCAGTAGCTCGGACAGGAGAAGCACTGAAGCTTTCTTT.

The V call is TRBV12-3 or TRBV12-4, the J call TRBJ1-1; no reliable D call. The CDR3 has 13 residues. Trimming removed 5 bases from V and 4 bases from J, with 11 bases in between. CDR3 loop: CASSRRRSTEAFF. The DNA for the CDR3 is TGTGCCAGCAGTCGACGGAGGAGCACTGAAGCTTTCTTT.

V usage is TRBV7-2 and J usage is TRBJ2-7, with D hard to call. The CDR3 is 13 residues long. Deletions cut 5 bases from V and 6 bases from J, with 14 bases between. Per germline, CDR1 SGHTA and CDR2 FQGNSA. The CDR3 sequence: CASSLNSLGEQYF. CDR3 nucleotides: TGTGCCAGCAGCCTGAACAGCCTCGGCGAGCAGTACTTC. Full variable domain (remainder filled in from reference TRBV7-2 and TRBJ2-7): GAGVSQSPSNKVTEKGKDVELRCDPISGHTALYWYRQSLGQGLEFLIYFQGNSAPDKSGLPSDRFSAERTGGSVSTLTIQRTQQEDSAVYLCASSLNSLGEQYFGPGTRLTVT.

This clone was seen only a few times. The CDR3 region has the DNA TGTGCCAGCAGCCAAAGAGGGCCCCGCCAGCCCCAGCATTTT. Amino acid sequence: CASSQRGPRQPQHF. The rearrangement joins TRBV3-1 (or the pseudogene TRBV3-2) to TRBJ1-5; D not resolved. Germline V gives CDR1 LGHDT, CDR2 YNNKEL (reference sequence). Trimming shortened V by 2 bases and J by 7 bases, and 12 bases separated the two germline ends. The CDR3 is 14 amino acids.